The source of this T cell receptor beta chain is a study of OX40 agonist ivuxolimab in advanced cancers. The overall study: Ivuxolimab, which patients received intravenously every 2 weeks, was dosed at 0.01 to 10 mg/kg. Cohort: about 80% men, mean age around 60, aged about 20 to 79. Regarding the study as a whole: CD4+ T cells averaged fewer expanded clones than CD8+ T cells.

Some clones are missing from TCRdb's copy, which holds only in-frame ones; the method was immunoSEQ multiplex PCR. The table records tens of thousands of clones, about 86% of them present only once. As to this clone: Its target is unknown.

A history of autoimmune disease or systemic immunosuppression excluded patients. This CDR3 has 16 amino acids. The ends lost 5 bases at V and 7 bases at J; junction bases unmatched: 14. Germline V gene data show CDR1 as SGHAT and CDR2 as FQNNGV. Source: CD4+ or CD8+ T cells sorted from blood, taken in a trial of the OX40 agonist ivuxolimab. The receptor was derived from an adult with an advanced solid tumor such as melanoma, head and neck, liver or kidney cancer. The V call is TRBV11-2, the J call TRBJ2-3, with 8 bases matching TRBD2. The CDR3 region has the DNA TGTGCCAGCAGCGGGGGGGCGGGAGGCGAAGAAAATACGCAGTATTTT. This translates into CASSGGAGGEENTQYF.